This TCR beta chain stems from a study of blood T cell repertoires in COVID-19 (dated by TCRdb to the early 2020s). At the level of the whole study: Samples covering the acute and convalescent phases of COVID-19 were provided by collaborators in the United States, Italy and Spain. Samples were obtained from the ongoing ImmuneRACE study (first 160 participants) and from over a thousand subjects provided by 6 global collaborators. The dataset comprised deeply sampled blood TCRbeta repertoires from subjects exposed to, actively infected with, or recovered from COVID-19. Where HLA class I and class II types were available, the types were taken from metadata supplied by the sample provider, not from assay-based typing. A freely available public database, intended as a resource for researchers studying the immune response to SARS-CoV-2, is where the repertoires were released. Sample metadata almost always included a de-identified subject ID, COVID-19 status, age in years and sex. The material from the prospective study consisted of cDNA or gDNA derived from T cells, B-cell-depleted T cells, or PBMCs. Study-level results and caveats: The quantity of clinical and demographic metadata differed by source and by participant and was supplied without curation.

The germline ends are 12 bases apart after V is trimmed by 5 bases and J by 1 base. According to the germline V gene, CDR1 reads SGHRS and CDR2 reads YFSETQ. Its CDR3 holds 14 amino acids, cysteine through phenylalanine. Only the CDR3 region is kept as DNA, spanning 42 bases read in frame from base 1. This clone was seen just once. Its antigen remains undetermined. No base quality values were provided; no much bigger clone lies one nucleotide off. TCRbeta CDR3 regions were amplified from genomic DNA by means of the immunoSEQ Assay, a bias-controlled multiplex PCR. Per the original workflow: Nucleated cell counts per sample were estimated from amplification of reference gene primers within the assay. To quantify the absolute abundance of each unique TCRbeta CDR3 rearrangement, sequence reads were collapsed and filtered. Productive Simpson clonality was computed per sample as the square root of Simpson's diversity index over productive rearrangements. Not all clones reach the TCRdb copy of this immuneACCESS table, which keeps in-frame sequences only. Checked studies attribute under half of the gap to unresolved V genes and leave the rest unexplained. The V and J calls and clone size come from that table; D and trimming were worked out from the DNA. The sample table records 180,000 or so clones; roughly four fifths of these occur just once. Approximately 7.6% of the sample is taken by the ten largest.

In the prospective study, participants were 18 to 89 years old, resided in 24 geographic areas of the United States, and were enrolled through a virtual design. In the prospective study, participants were assigned to cohorts based on the clinical history participants reported in a screening survey and a study questionnaire. ImmuneRACE Cohort 3 recovered participants were defined by two consecutive negative NP/OP PCR tests, healthcare professional clearance, or symptom resolution. In the prospective study, whole blood, serum and a nasopharyngeal or oropharyngeal swab were collected from each participant by mobile phlebotomists. Prospective study participants could optionally give additional blood draws and questionnaires over an approximately two-month period. Prospective study blood samples were shipped either frozen or at room temperature before DNA extraction.

This clonotype was sampled from a man between 35 and 55 years old who had recovered from COVID-19. The sequence is built from TRBV5-1 and TRBJ1-1; TRBD1 is a possible D gene, resting on 5 matching bases. Sequenced: PBMCs or T cells enriched from blood (not recorded which). The nucleotides read TGCGCCAGCAGATCCCTAGGACAGAACACTGAAGCTTTCTTT. Its amino acids are CASRSLGQNTEAFF.